Listed here are 15 T cell receptor beta chains from one sample, sequenced in a study of identical twins. TCRdb analysed the 5' RACE reads with MiXCR anew, one entry per CDR3 protein. The data contain about 530,000 distinct CDR3 sequences, about 15% of them singletons. These data were likewise used in another study, on yellow fever vaccine responses in identical twins.

The material sequenced was CD4+ T cells sorted from blood. Source of these receptors: a woman under 30 in good health.

Only a few counts were recorded for this clonotype. V is TRBV7-9 and J is TRBJ2-7; a possible D gene is TRBD1 (5 bases). The germline gives CDR1 SEHNR, CDR2 FQNEAQ (reference sequence). This CDR3 is 12 amino acids long. The germline V and J ends were trimmed by 4 bases and 8 bases, with 12 bases remaining between them. The CDR3 region is CASSSGTGQQYV. CDR3 nucleotides: TGTGCCAGCAGCTCAGGAACAGGCCAGCAGTACGTC.

The genes are TRBV5-5 and TRBJ1-2; D is possibly TRBD1 (5 bases). CDR3 length equals 15 residues. V lost 1 base, J lost 0 bases, and 10 bases lay in between. The V gene's germline CDR1 is SGHKS and CDR2 YYEKEE (reference sequence). The CDR3 DNA reads as TGTGCCAGCAGCTTGCGGGACCGCGCTAACTATGGCTACACCTTC. Translated: CASSLRDRANYGYTF.

This clonotype was seen a handful of times. J is TRBJ2-2 and V is TRBV6-5, with 10 bases fitting TRBD2. V was clipped by 0 bases and J by 0 bases; unmatched bases: 4. This CDR3 contains 18 residues. Germline values: CDR1 MNHEY, CDR2 SVGAGI. The CDR3 protein is CASSYSLAGAPNTGELFF. The DNA for the CDR3 is TGTGCCAGCAGTTACTCCCTAGCGGGGGCCCCGAACACCGGGGAGCTGTTTTTT.

The chain is built from TRBV28 and TRBJ2-1, with D tentatively TRBD1 (5 bases). Trimming removed 5 bases from V and 9 bases from J, with 11 bases in between. Germline V gene data show CDR1 as MDHEN and CDR2 as SYDVKM. The CDR3 covers 12 residues. The CDR3 bases are TGTGCCAGCAGTGCCCAGGGCAGTGAGCAGTTCTTC. Translating gives CASSAQGSEQFF.

This clonotype was observed a few times. V is TRBV5-1 and J is TRBJ2-1; D possibly corresponds to TRBD2 (6 bases). Trimming removed 2 bases from V and 8 bases from J, with 20 bases in between. This CDR3 is 16 amino acids long. CDR1 and CDR2 from the germline V gene are SGHRS and YFSETQ. CDR3 nucleotide sequence: TGCGCCAGCAGCTTCCTTGAGGGACTCCCTACGGATGAGCAGTTCTTC. Residues: CASSFLEGLPTDEQFF.

This clonotype was counted between two and nine times. The V and J genes are TRBV2 and TRBJ1-4, with D hard to call. Germline-derived CDR1 and CDR2 are SNHLY and FYNNEI. This CDR3 is built from 14 residues. V was trimmed by 5 bases and J by 7 bases, leaving 14 bases between them. CDR3 nucleotide sequence: TGTGCCAGCAGTCCCGAGGCGGGCGGTGAAAAACTGTTTTTT. Encoded protein: CASSPEAGGEKLFF.

The table lists this clonotype with many counts. The chain carries TRBV12-3 or TRBV12-4 and TRBJ1-2, with D hard to call. Trimming removed 5 bases from V and 7 bases from J, with 17 bases in between. The CDR3 consists of 14 residues. CDR3 sequence reads: CASSPSYPGSGYTF. The CDR3 DNA reads TGTGCCAGCAGTCCTTCTTACCCAGGTTCTGGCTACACCTTC.

The chain couples TRBV7-3 to TRBJ2-3; TRBD2 is a possible D gene (6 bases). CDR3 size: 14 residues. The V gene lost 5 bases and the J gene lost 2 bases, with 11 bases spanning the gap. Germline loops: CDR1 SGHTA, CDR2 FQGTGA. CDR3 coding DNA: TGTGCCAGCAGCCCCACGGACTACACAGATACGCAGTATTTT. Protein sequence: CASSPTDYTDTQYF.

This clonotype has just a few counts. This chain connects TRBV5-1 to TRBJ2-3; 9 bases line up with TRBD2. This CDR3 is built from 16 residues. The trim removed 0 bases at V and 5 bases at J, leaving 7 bases unmatched. The germline gives CDR1 SGHRS, CDR2 YFSETQ. The CDR3 is CASSLAVSGRQDTQYF. CDR3 in DNA: TGCGCCAGCAGCTTGGCCGTTAGCGGGAGACAAGATACGCAGTATTTT.

There are a few counts of this clonotype. The chain employs TRBV12-3 or TRBV12-4 and TRBJ2-3, with D possibly TRBD1 on 6 matching bases. The V and J ends lost 6 bases and 2 bases respectively, with 18 bases between them. There are 16 residues in the CDR3. CDR3 nucleotides: TGTGCCAGCAGCAAGGGCGGACAGTTATTCACAGATACGCAGTATTTT. This translates into CASSKGGQLFTDTQYF.

The table lists this clonotype with a few counts. This chain connects TRBV6-1 to TRBJ1-2, with TRBD1 matching 7 bases. The V and J ends lost 5 bases and 5 bases, in that order; junction bases with no gene match: 11. CDR1 MNHNS and CDR2 SASEGT come from the germline V gene. The CDR3 spans 15 residues. The CDR3 spells CASSRTGTELYGYTF. In nucleotides, the CDR3 is TGTGCCAGCAGTAGAACCGGGACAGAACTTTATGGCTACACCTTC.

The V and J genes are TRBV12-3 or TRBV12-4 and TRBJ2-5; 7 nucleotides agree with TRBD1. After removal of 5 bases from V and 2 bases from J, the junction contained 11 bases not matched to a gene. The CDR3 extends over 16 amino acids. The CDR3 region has the DNA TGTGCCAGCAGTCCCAGACAGGGTGGCGTTCAAGAGACCCAGTACTTC. This gives the protein CASSPRQGGVQETQYF.

The CDR3 DNA sequence: TGTGCCAGCAGCCTCTCCTCGGGGATAGCGAACACCGGGGAGCTGTTTTTT. Its translation: CASSLSSGIANTGELFF. The chain is built from TRBV12-3 or TRBV12-4 and TRBJ2-2, with D maybe TRBD2 (5 bases). This CDR3 is 17 amino acids long. Between the trimmed V and J ends, which lost 6 bases and 0 bases, there was a span of 17 bases.

This clonotype was observed at least ten times. This chain connects TRBV14 to TRBJ2-1, with TRBD2 matching over 7 bases. The CDR3 loop spans 16 amino acids. With V trimmed by 0 bases and J by 7 bases, 9 bases remained unmatched. The germline V gene encodes CDR1 SGHDN and CDR2 FVKESK. The CDR3 loop is CASSQEWTREFNEQFF. The CDR3 nucleotides are TGTGCCAGCAGCCAAGAATGGACTAGAGAGTTTAATGAGCAGTTCTTC. Full variable domain (remainder filled in from reference TRBV14 and TRBJ2-1): EAGVTQFPSHSVIEKGQTVTLRCDPISGHDNLYWYRRVMGKEIKFLLHFVKESKQDESGMPNNRFLAERTGGTYSTLKVQPAELEDSGVYFCASSQEWTREFNEQFFGPGTRLTVL.

The chain carries TRBV20-1 and TRBJ2-1; D not certain. This CDR3 has 12 amino acids. Germline V gives CDR1 DFQATT, CDR2 SNEGSKA (reference sequence). V dropped 0 bases and J dropped 7 bases, with 7 bases sitting between them. CDR3: CSARDQRNEQFF. DNA of the CDR3: TGCAGTGCTAGAGACCAGCGAAATGAGCAGTTCTTC.